This T cell receptor beta chain was recorded in a study of OX40 agonist ivuxolimab in advanced cancers. About the research overall: In this trial design, patients received ivuxolimab intravenously at 0.01 to 10 mg/kg every 2 weeks.

The repertoire was sequenced with immunoSEQ multiplex PCR; TCRdb's copy has only in-frame clones and lacks some. The sample contains just over 60,000 clones, approximately 90% of which appear only once. The CDR3 runs 16 residues. Germline-derived CDR1 and CDR2 are MDHEN and SYDVKM. Between the trimmed V and J ends, which lost 5 bases and 0 bases, there was a span of 16 bases. The TCR comes from an adult with an advanced solid tumor such as melanoma, head and neck, liver or kidney cancer. The chain links TRBV28 to TRBJ2-5; possible D gene TRBD2, 6 bases. This material consisted of CD4+ or CD8+ T cells sorted from blood, taken in a trial of the OX40 agonist ivuxolimab. CDR3 bases: TGTGCCAGCAGTCACCTTAGCGGTTATTACCAAGAGACCCAGTACTTC. It specifies CASSHLSGYYQETQYF.